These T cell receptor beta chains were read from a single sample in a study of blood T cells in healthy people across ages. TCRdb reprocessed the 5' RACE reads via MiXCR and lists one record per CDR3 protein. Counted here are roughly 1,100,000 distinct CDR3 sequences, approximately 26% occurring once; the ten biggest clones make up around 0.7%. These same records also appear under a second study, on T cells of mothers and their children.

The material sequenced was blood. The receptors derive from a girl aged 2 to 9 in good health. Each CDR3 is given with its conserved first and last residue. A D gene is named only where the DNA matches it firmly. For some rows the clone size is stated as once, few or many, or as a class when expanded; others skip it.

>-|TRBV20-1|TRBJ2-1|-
TGCAGTGCCCAGTATAGAGTCAGCAATGAGCAGTTCTTC
CSAQYRVSNEQFF
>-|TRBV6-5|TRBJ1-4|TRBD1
TGTGCCAGCAGTTACCAGGGACAGGGGTTTGAAAAACTGTTTTTT
CASSYQGQGFEKLFF
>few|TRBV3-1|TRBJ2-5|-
TGTGCCAGCAGGACAGAACGACCGGGGCAGCAAGAGACCCAGTACTTC
CASRTERPGQQETQYF
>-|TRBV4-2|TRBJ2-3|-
TGTGCCAGCAGCCAAGATCTTGGGGCCCCAGATACGCAGTATTTT
CASSQDLGAPDTQYF
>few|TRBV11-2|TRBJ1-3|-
TGTGCCAGCAGGCCGGCAGGGAGCTCTGGAAACACCATATATTTT
CASRPAGSSGNTIYF
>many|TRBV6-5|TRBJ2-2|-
TGTGCCAGCAGTTACTCTGGGAACACCGGGGAGCTGTTTTTT
CASSYSGNTGELFF
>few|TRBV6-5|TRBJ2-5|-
TGTGCCAGCAGTTCTGACATGGTGGGAGAGACCCAGTACTTC
CASSSDMVGETQYF
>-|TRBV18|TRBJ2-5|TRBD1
TGTGCCAGCTCACCATGGGACAGGGGAAGGGAGACCCAGTACTTC
CASSPWDRGRETQYF
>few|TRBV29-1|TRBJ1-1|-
TGCAGCGTTGCCCGCGCCGCCATGAACACTGAAGCTTTCTTT
CSVARAAMNTEAFF
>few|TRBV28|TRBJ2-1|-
TGTACCAGCAGTTCTAACAATGAGCAGTTCTTC
CTSSSNNEQFF
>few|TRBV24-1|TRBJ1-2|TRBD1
TGTGCCACCAGTGATACCGGTGGACAGGGCGGATATGGCTACACCTTC
CATSDTGGQGGYGYTF
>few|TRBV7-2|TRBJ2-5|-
TGTGCCAGCAGCCTAGCCCCGGATGGGACCCAGTACTTC
CASSLAPDGTQYF
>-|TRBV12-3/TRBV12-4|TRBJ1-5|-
TGTGCCAGCAGTTTAGCAGGGGGTTTCAATCAGCCCCAGCATTTT
CASSLAGGFNQPQHF
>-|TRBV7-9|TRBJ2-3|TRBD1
TGTGCCAGCAGGTTGGGACAGGGGCACACAGATACGCAGTATTTT
CASRLGQGHTDTQYF